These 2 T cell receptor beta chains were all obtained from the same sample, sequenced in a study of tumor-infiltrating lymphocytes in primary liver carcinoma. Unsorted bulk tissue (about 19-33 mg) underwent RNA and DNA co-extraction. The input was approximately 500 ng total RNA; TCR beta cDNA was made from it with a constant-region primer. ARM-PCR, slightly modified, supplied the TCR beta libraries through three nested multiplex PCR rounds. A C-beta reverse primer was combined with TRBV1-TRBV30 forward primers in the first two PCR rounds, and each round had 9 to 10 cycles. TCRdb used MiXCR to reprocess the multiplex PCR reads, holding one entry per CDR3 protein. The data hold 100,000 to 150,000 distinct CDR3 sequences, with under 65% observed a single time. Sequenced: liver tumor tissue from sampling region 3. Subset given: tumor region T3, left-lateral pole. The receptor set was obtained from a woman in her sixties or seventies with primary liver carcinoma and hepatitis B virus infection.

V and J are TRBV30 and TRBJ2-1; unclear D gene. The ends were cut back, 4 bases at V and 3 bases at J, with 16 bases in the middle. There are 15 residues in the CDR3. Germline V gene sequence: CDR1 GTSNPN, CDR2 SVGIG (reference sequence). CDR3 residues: CAWIGPKGDYNEQFF. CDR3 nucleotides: TGTGCCTGGATTGGCCCCAAGGGCGACTACAATGAGCAGTTCTTC.

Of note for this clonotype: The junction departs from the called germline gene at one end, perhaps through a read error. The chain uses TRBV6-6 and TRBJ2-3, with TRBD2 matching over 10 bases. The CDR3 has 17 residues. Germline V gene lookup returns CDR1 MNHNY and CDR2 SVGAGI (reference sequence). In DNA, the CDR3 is TGTGCCAACAGTGGGACCAGCGGGAGGGCCCACGCAAATACGCAGTATTTT. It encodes CANSGTSGRAHANTQYF.